These 6 T cell receptor beta chains were all obtained from the same sample, sequenced in a study of OX40 agonist ivuxolimab in advanced cancers. The data were produced by immunoSEQ multiplex PCR, yet TCRdb's version contains in-frame clones alone and is incomplete. The sample lists 45,000 to 50,000 clones, approximately 91% seen once, with 52% in the top ten. The source was CD4+ or CD8+ T cells sorted from blood, collected in a trial of the OX40 agonist ivuxolimab. These receptors originate from an adult with an advanced solid tumor such as melanoma, head and neck, liver or kidney cancer.

This chain uses TRBV21-1 with TRBJ2-5; TRBD1 is the table's D call and was not checked against the DNA. The J call could be wrong; TRBJ2-7 is a better fit for the DNA end. TRBV21-1 constitutes a pseudogene. This CDR3 is 13 amino acids long. The CDR3 loop reads CASTRQGKYEQYF. CDR3 bases: TGTGCCAGCACCCGACAGGGGAAGTACGAGCAGTACTTC.

The chain couples TRBV11-2 to TRBJ1-1; 9 bases align to TRBD1. This CDR3 is built from 15 residues. CDR1 SGHAT and CDR2 FQNNGV come from the germline V gene. V gave up 1 base and J gave up 11 bases; unmatched junction bases: 11. The CDR3 DNA reads as TGTGCCAGCAGCTTAGGGCCCGGGACAGGGTTTGAGGCTTTCTTT. Its protein product is CASSLGPGTGFEAFF. The complete variable domain, with remaining parts taken from reference TRBV11-2 and TRBJ1-1, reads EAGVAQSPRYKIIEKRQSVAFWCNPISGHATLYWYQQILGQGPKLLIQFQNNGVVDDSQLPKDRFSAERLKGVDSTLKIQPAKLEDSAVYLCASSLGPGTGFEAFFGQGTRLTVV.

This chain links TRBV14 with TRBJ2-1; 10 bases match TRBD2. The V gene end was trimmed by 3 bases and the J gene end by 4 bases; junction bases not matched to a gene: 9. The CDR3 spans 17 residues. Germline V lookup: CDR1 SGHDN, CDR2 FVKESK. Here the CDR3 DNA reads TGTGCCAGCAGCCAGACCTACGGGACTAGCGATTACAATGAGCAGTTCTTC. As protein: CASSQTYGTSDYNEQFF. The full variable domain, rest sourced from reference TRBV14 and TRBJ2-1, is EAGVTQFPSHSVIEKGQTVTLRCDPISGHDNLYWYRRVMGKEIKFLLHFVKESKQDESGMPNNRFLAERTGGTYSTLKVQPAELEDSGVYFCASSQTYGTSDYNEQFFGPGTRLTVL.

The chain has TRBV5-4 and TRBJ2-5, with TRBD2 matching 9 bases. The CDR3 totals 16 residues. V trimming: 0 bases; J trimming: 9 bases; junction bases outside the gene matches: 12. CDR1 is SGHNT and CDR2 is YYREEE in the germline V gene (reference sequence). The DNA of the CDR3 is TGTGCCAGCAGCTTGGGACTAGCGGAAGTCTTGGGGGCCCAGTACTTC. Translated, it gives CASSLGLAEVLGAQYF.

The V call is TRBV11-3, the J call TRBJ2-7; TRBD2 agrees at 14 bases. CDR1 SGHNT and CDR2 YENEEA come from the germline V gene. The CDR3 contains 15 residues. The trim removed 5 bases at V and 7 bases at J, leaving 7 bases unmatched. The chain's CDR3 is CASSLGTSGSGEQYF. The CDR3 nucleotides are TGTGCCAGCAGCCTCGGGACTAGCGGGAGCGGGGAGCAGTACTTC. The full variable domain, rest sourced from reference TRBV11-3 and TRBJ2-7, is EAGVVQSPRYKIIEKKQPVAFWCNPISGHNTLYWYLQNLGQGPELLIRYENEEAVDDSQLPKDRFSAERLKGVDSTLKIQPAELGDSAVYLCASSLGTSGSGEQYFGPGTRLTVT.

V gene TRBV6-1 combines with J gene TRBJ1-3; D is undetermined. The CDR3 has 16 residues. Germline values: CDR1 MNHNS, CDR2 SASEGT. The V gene lost 2 bases and the J gene lost 3 bases, with 14 bases spanning the gap. The CDR3 DNA reads as TGTGCCAGCAGTGAACAGAAGGGAGCAGGTGGAAACACCATATATTTT. Amino acid sequence: CASSEQKGAGGNTIYF.